The 21 T cell receptor beta chains reported below all come from one sample, sequenced in a study of CD8 T cells in ankylosing spondylitis. MiXCR was run by TCRdb on the 5' RACE reads, yielding one entry per CDR3 protein. This table holds around 150,000 distinct CDR3 sequences, roughly 18% found once. The sequenced material came from blood, either unsorted or a sorted T cell fraction (not recorded which). The receptors originated from a male donor with ankylosing spondylitis or in good health (not recorded which).

This clonotype occurred a few times. This could be a read error, since a much larger clone is one nucleotide away. The genes are TRBV20-1 and TRBJ2-7; 8 nucleotides match TRBD1. The V segment lost 0 bases and the J segment 0 bases; nucleotides outside the gene matches: 7. Germline lookup yields CDR1 DFQATT and CDR2 SNEGSKA (reference sequence). The CDR3 length is 16 residues. The CDR3 DNA reads as TGCAGTGCTAGAGATCGTTATGGGACAGGCTCCTACGAGCAGTACTTC. Its protein product is CSARDRYGTGSYEQYF.

The chain recombines TRBV27 with TRBJ2-4, with TRBD2 matching 13 bases. The ends lost 5 bases at V and 3 bases at J; junction bases unmatched: 13. The germline V gene has CDR1 MNHEY and CDR2 SMNVEV (reference sequence). The CDR3 covers 19 residues. The CDR3 is CASSSTSGTSGIVKNIQYF. The CDR3 DNA is TGTGCCAGCAGTAGCACCAGCGGGACTAGCGGGATAGTCAAAAACATTCAGTACTTC.

This clonotype was seen a handful of times. The chain has TRBV12-3 or TRBV12-4 and TRBJ1-1; 7 bases fit TRBD1. V gave up 6 bases and J gave up 5 bases; unmatched junction bases: 9. The CDR3 has 14 residues. CDR3 in amino acids: CASRGQFGNTEAFF. The DNA of the CDR3 is TGTGCCAGCAGGGGACAGTTTGGGAATACTGAAGCTTTCTTT.

J is TRBJ2-7 and V is TRBV27; D assignment may be TRBD1 or TRBD2 (5 bases each). The CDR3 is made up of 17 amino acids. V dropped 3 bases and J dropped 2 bases, with 20 bases sitting between them. CDR1 and CDR2 from the germline V gene are MNHEY and SMNVEV (reference sequence). CDR3 coding DNA: TGTGCCAGCAGTTTGAAAGGATATGGGGACCGTACCTACGAGCAGTACTTC. Amino acid sequence: CASSLKGYGDRTYEQYF.

This clonotype was recorded many times. The chain uses TRBV10-3 and TRBJ1-1, with D perhaps matching TRBD1 (5 bases). The length of the CDR3 is 13 residues. The germline CDR1 and CDR2 sequences are ENHRY and SYGVKD. V lost 6 bases and J 3 bases, leaving 11 bases between the germline ends. The CDR3 nucleotides read TGTGCCATCAGGGGGCTCATTGACACTGAAGCTTTCTTT. Encoded protein: CAIRGLIDTEAFF.

At least ten counts were recorded for this clonotype. V is TRBV30 and J is TRBJ2-7; TRBD1 matches 10 bases. The CDR3 runs 15 residues. Germline CDR1 and CDR2: GTSNPN and SVGIG (reference sequence). V was clipped by 1 base and J by 1 base; unmatched bases: 4. The CDR3 loop is CAWSDPGQGSYEQYF. In nucleotides, the CDR3 is TGTGCCTGGAGTGATCCGGGACAGGGGTCCTACGAGCAGTACTTC.

This clonotype was recorded many times. This sequence joins TRBV11-2 and TRBJ2-2; no firm D call. The germline V gene has CDR1 SGHAT and CDR2 FQNNGV. V was clipped by 6 bases and J by 4 bases, with 6 bases between them. This CDR3 spans 12 amino acids. Here the CDR3 DNA reads TGTGCCAGCAGATCAGTCACCGGGGAGCTGTTTTTT. This encodes CASRSVTGELFF.

The chain recombines TRBV19 with TRBJ2-2; D may be TRBD1 or TRBD2 (5 bases each). The germline V and J ends were trimmed by 9 bases and 3 bases, with 8 bases remaining between them. The CDR3 covers 12 residues. Looked up from germline, CDR1 is LNHDA and CDR2 is SQIVND (reference sequence). The CDR3 DNA follows: TGTGCCAGGGGACGATACACCGGGGAGCTGTTTTTT. Translation gives CARGRYTGELFF.

This clonotype was seen repeatedly, ten times or more. The V gene is TRBV3-1, the J gene TRBJ1-3, with 9 bases aligning to TRBD1. Germline-derived CDR1 and CDR2 are LGHDT and YNNKEL (reference sequence). V lost 4 bases, J lost 2 bases, and 6 bases stayed unmatched. The CDR3 runs 16 residues. CDR3 sequence (DNA): TGTGCCAGCAGCCCAGTGACAGGGGGAACTGGAAACACCATATATTTT. Protein sequence: CASSPVTGGTGNTIYF.

This clonotype was recorded a few times. The gene calls are TRBV5-1 and TRBJ2-7, with D perhaps matching TRBD1 (5 bases). V was clipped by 0 bases and J by 5 bases, with 15 bases between them. The germline V gene encodes CDR1 SGHRS and CDR2 YFSETQ. The CDR3 sequence is 15 residues long. The CDR3 is CASSLEAQGVDEQYF. In DNA, the CDR3 is TGCGCCAGCAGCTTGGAAGCCCAGGGTGTCGACGAGCAGTACTTC. The whole variable domain, remainder taken from reference TRBV5-1 and TRBJ2-7, is KAGVTQTPRYLIKTRGQQVTLSCSPISGHRSVSWYQQTPGQGLQFLFEYFSETQRNKGNFPGRFSGRQFSNSRSEMNVSTLELGDSALYLCASSLEAQGVDEQYFGPGTRLTVT.

The V call is TRBV5-1, the J call TRBJ2-2; a possible D gene is TRBD2 (5 bases). Between the trimmed V and J ends, which lost 10 bases and 1 base, there was a span of 29 bases. CDR3 size: 19 residues. The V gene's germline CDR1 is SGHRS and CDR2 YFSETQ. The CDR3 region has the DNA TGCGCCCTCCAGCTGAGGGTAGTGAATTTAAGACGGAACACCGGGGAGCTGTTTTTT. Its translation: CALQLRVVNLRRNTGELFF.

This clonotype was found a few times. V gene TRBV5-6 combines with J gene TRBJ1-5, with TRBD1 matching 9 bases. CDR1 and CDR2 from the germline V gene are SGHDT and YYEEEE. This CDR3 region has 16 residues. V shed 0 bases, J shed 5 bases, and the junction held 6 bases outside the gene matches. The CDR3 here is CASSLGTGVIHQPQHF. CDR3 in DNA: TGTGCCAGCAGCTTGGGGACAGGGGTTATTCATCAGCCCCAGCATTTT.

This chain uses TRBV30 with TRBJ1-1; D possibly corresponds to TRBD1 (6 bases). The V gene lost 1 base and the J gene lost 4 bases, with 16 bases spanning the gap. Looked up from germline, CDR1 is GTSNPN and CDR2 is SVGIG (reference sequence). The CDR3 sequence is 15 residues long. The CDR3 bases are TGTGCCTGGAGTGCCCCACTCACAGGGTCCACTGAAGCTTTCTTT. As protein: CAWSAPLTGSTEAFF.

This clonotype was picked up many times. The V and J genes are TRBV2 and TRBJ2-2, with D tentatively TRBD2 (5 bases). Germline assignment: CDR1 SNHLY and CDR2 FYNNEI. V lost 1 base, J lost 4 bases, and 10 bases lay in between. CDR3 length: 15 amino acids. CDR3 nucleotides: TGTGCCAGCAGTGAAGAGCTAGCAGGCACCGGGGAGCTGTTTTTT. Amino acid sequence: CASSEELAGTGELFF.

This clonotype has a handful of counts. CDR3 sequence: CASSPGRRYGYTF. DNA for the CDR3: TGTGCCAGCAGCCCGGGACGGAGATATGGCTACACCTTC. This chain links TRBV12-3 or TRBV12-4 with TRBJ1-2, with a possible D match to TRBD1 (5 bases). Trimming cost V 6 bases and J 5 bases, with 13 bases left between them. The CDR3 is 13 residues long.

This clonotype was detected a few times. The chain joins TRBV29-1 to TRBJ2-1, with no clear D. The germline gives CDR1 SQVTM, CDR2 ANQGSEA. Trimming left V 4 bases short and J 5 bases short, with 12 bases between. The CDR3 spans 13 residues. The CDR3 DNA reads as TGCAGCGTTGTATATATAACGCACAATGAGCAGTTCTTC. It is translated as CSVVYITHNEQFF.

This clonotype was counted a few times. The J gene is TRBJ1-2, the V gene TRBV7-9, with D perhaps TRBD1 (5 bases). V was cut by 2 bases and J by 8 bases, with 18 bases left in between. The CDR3 loop spans 15 amino acids. From germline, CDR1 is SEHNR and CDR2 FQNEAQ (reference sequence). This CDR3 reads CASSLLPRQSSGYTF. The CDR3 coding sequence is TGTGCCAGCAGCTTACTCCCCAGACAGTCGAGCGGCTACACCTTC.

This clonotype was detected many times. The chain is built from TRBV20-1 and TRBJ2-2, with D possibly being TRBD2 (5 bases). CDR1 and CDR2 (germline): DFQATT, SNEGSKA (reference sequence). The CDR3 runs to 13 residues. V lost 0 bases to trimming and J lost 5 bases, with 7 bases between them. The CDR3 is CSARDPGTGELFF. CDR3 sequence (DNA): TGCAGTGCTAGAGACCCGGGAACCGGGGAGCTGTTTTTT.

The V and J genes are TRBV6-1 and TRBJ1-2, with D possibly matching TRBD1 (6 bases). V was clipped by 7 bases and J by 8 bases, with 20 bases between them. CDR1 and CDR2 (germline): MNHNS, SASEGT. This CDR3 region has 14 residues. CDR3 amino acids: CASKIQGQFGGYTF. CDR3 DNA: TGTGCCAGCAAGATCCAAGGACAGTTCGGCGGCTACACCTTC.

The V gene is TRBV29-1, the J gene TRBJ2-1; 7 positions agree with TRBD2. CDR1 SQVTM and CDR2 ANQGSEA come from the germline V gene. J gave up 9 bases and V 6 bases, and 8 bases lay outside the gene matches. The CDR3 is made up of 12 amino acids. This CDR3 is CSVAGDSGEQFF. CDR3 DNA: TGCAGCGTCGCGGGAGACAGTGGTGAGCAGTTCTTC.

Ten or more counts support this clonotype. The chain recombines TRBV11-2 with TRBJ2-7; D is unclear. The CDR3 contains 13 residues. V lost 6 bases and J 5 bases, leaving 14 bases between the germline ends. Germline V gene lookup returns CDR1 SGHAT and CDR2 FQNNGV. CDR3 in amino acids: CASRRSGIDEQYF. The CDR3 region has the DNA TGTGCCAGCAGACGTAGTGGCATCGACGAGCAGTACTTC. The whole variable domain, remainder taken from reference TRBV11-2 and TRBJ2-7, is EAGVAQSPRYKIIEKRQSVAFWCNPISGHATLYWYQQILGQGPKLLIQFQNNGVVDDSQLPKDRFSAERLKGVDSTLKIQPAKLEDSAVYLCASRRSGIDEQYFGPGTRLTVT.